The 6 T cell receptor beta chains below all came from one sample that was sequenced in a study of T cells after yellow fever vaccination (dated by TCRdb to the late 2010s). Library method: 5' RACE. The sequencing machine was an Illumina HiSeq 2500. The public sequencing data were trimmed at Q25 with fastp and processed into clonotypes with MiXCR by TCRdb, which kept only in-frame beta chains. Entries that share a CDR3 protein sequence are merged under the most common genes and DNA. The sample data list 300,000 to 450,000 distinct CDR3 sequences, and roughly 7.5% of these were observed just once. The top ten constitute roughly a sixth of the sample. The treatment or condition tag for this specimen amounts to: live attenuated yellow fever vaccine strain. The material was PBMCs, obtained approximately 40 days after the first yellow fever vaccination. The receptor set was obtained from a man younger than 35 who received the YFV17D yellow fever vaccine.

The chain couples TRBV7-9 to TRBJ1-2; the D gene is possibly TRBD1 (5 bases). The V and J ends lost 8 bases and 3 bases respectively, with 16 bases between them. Germline V gene sequence: CDR1 SEHNR, CDR2 FQNEAQ (reference sequence). This CDR3 comprises 14 residues. CDR3 nucleotides: TGTGCCAGCGTCTTGGGGGGGGATTACTATGGCTACACCTTC. Its protein product is CASVLGGDYYGYTF.

J is TRBJ1-3 and V is TRBV20-1; D possibly corresponds to TRBD1 (6 bases). The CDR3 loop spans 16 amino acids. V was pared by 1 base and J by 4 bases, with 17 bases between. CDR1 and CDR2 from the germline V gene are DFQATT and SNEGSKA (reference sequence). In DNA, the CDR3 is TGCAGTGCTAGAGGGCTCACAGGGACCCCCGGAAACACCATATATTTT. Amino acids: CSARGLTGTPGNTIYF.

The gene calls are TRBV5-5 and TRBJ2-1; TRBD2 matches 9 bases. With V trimmed by 6 bases and J by 9 bases, 13 bases remained unmatched. The CDR3 loop spans 15 amino acids. The germline CDR1 and CDR2 sequences are SGHKS and YYEKEE (reference sequence). DNA of the CDR3: TGTGCCAGCACCCGCGACTCGCGGGGGGGCATTGAGCAGTTCTTC. Residues: CASTRDSRGGIEQFF.

The rearrangement links TRBV4-3 to TRBJ2-1, with D maybe TRBD2 (6 bases). The germline V gene encodes CDR1 LGHNA and CDR2 YSLEER. The germline V and J ends were trimmed by 0 bases and 0 bases, with 15 bases remaining between them. The CDR3 contains 18 residues. The DNA for the CDR3 is TGCGCCAGCAGCCAAGATGCAGGTAGCGGCAGCTCCTACAATGAGCAGTTCTTC. Translated, it gives CASSQDAGSGSSYNEQFF.

This clonotype was seen at least ten times. The chain has TRBV7-2 and TRBJ2-3; D not certain. CDR1 and CDR2 from the germline V gene are SGHTA and FQGNSA. V was shortened by 5 bases and J by 0 bases, with 9 bases between the two germline ends. The length of the CDR3 is 14 residues. In DNA, the CDR3 is TGTGCCAGCAGCCTGACCATGAGCACAGATACGCAGTATTTT. This encodes CASSLTMSTDTQYF.

In this sample, this clonotype turned up a few times. The chain uses TRBV20-1 and TRBJ2-3, with TRBD1 as a possible D gene (7 bases). The CDR3 runs to 14 residues. Trimming removed 5 bases from V and 2 bases from J, with 14 bases in between. CDR1 and CDR2 from the germline V gene are DFQATT and SNEGSKA (reference sequence). CDR3 coding DNA: TGCAGTGCTCACCCAGGGGGGTCCACAGATACGCAGTATTTT. It is translated as CSAHPGGSTDTQYF.